This is a list of T cell receptor beta chains from one sample in a study of blood T cell repertoires in COVID-19. Sequenced by immunoSEQ multiplex PCR; TCRdb stores in-frame clones only, minus some. The profile shows roughly 39,000 clones, 60% to 85% of them singletons. The sequencing input was peripheral blood. The receptor set was obtained from a man between 70 and 80 years old with acute or convalescent COVID-19. The CDR3 runs from the conserved cysteine through the conserved F or W. A D gene is named only where the DNA matches it firmly. The size of a clone is reported for some rows only, either as once, few or many, or as a class for expanded clones.

. | TRBJ2-5 | TRBV2 | TRBD1 | CASSWDRGGETQYF | TGTGCCAGCAGTTGGGACAGGGGTGGAGAGACCCAGTACTTC
few | TRBJ1-4 | TRBV12-3/TRBV12-4 | . | CASSFAGQGKLFF | TGTGCCAGCAGTTTTGCAGGGCAGGGAAAACTGTTTTTT
. | TRBJ1-4 | TRBV10-2 | . | CASSEQGNEKLFF | TGCGCCAGCAGTGAGCAGGGCAATGAAAAACTGTTTTTT
. | TRBJ2-2 | TRBV2 | . | CASARENTGELFF | TGTGCCAGCGCGAGAGAGAACACCGGGGAGCTGTTTTTT
. | TRBJ1-2 | TRBV28 | TRBD1 | CASRSPTGTAPTSYGYTF | TGTGCCAGCAGGTCACCCACCGGGACAGCCCCCACCAGCTATGGCTACACCTTC
. | TRBJ1-1 | TRBV7-2 | . | CASTDDPRGEAFF | TGTGCCAGCACCGACGACCCAAGAGGGGAAGCTTTCTTT
. | TRBJ1-2 | TRBV18 | TRBD1 | CASSPRTGTNLYGYTF | TGTGCCAGCTCACCGAGGACAGGGACCAACCTTTACGGCTACACCTTC
. | TRBJ2-7 | TRBV9 | TRBD2 | CASSVGSGGPYEQYF | TGTGCCAGCAGCGTAGGTAGCGGGGGCCCCTACGAGCAGTACTTC
few | TRBJ2-7 | TRBV6-2/TRBV6-3 | . | CASSYPTPEQYF | TGTGCCAGCAGTTACCCTACTCCCGAGCAGTACTTC
. | TRBJ1-6 | TRBV7-3 | TRBD1 | CASSLTPGQAGNSPLHF | TGTGCCAGCAGCTTAACCCCGGGACAGGCGGGTAATTCACCCCTCCACTTT
. | TRBJ2-1 | TRBV7-9 | TRBD1 | CASSPRTGGSYNEQFF | TGTGCCAGCAGCCCCCGGACAGGGGGGTCCTACAATGAGCAGTTCTTC
. | TRBJ1-4 | TRBV2 | TRBD1 | CASTWTGGSTNEKLFF | TGTGCCAGCACCTGGACAGGGGGATCGACTAATGAAAAACTGTTTTTT
. | TRBJ1-1 | TRBV27 | TRBD1 | CASSGQGTTEAFF | TGTGCCAGCAGTGGACAGGGTACTACTGAAGCTTTCTTT
. | TRBJ2-2 | TRBV5-8 | TRBD2 | CASRTSGSIGELFF | TGTGCCAGCAGAACTAGCGGGAGTATCGGGGAGCTGTTTTTT